One sample yielded the 31 T cell receptor beta chains listed below, sequenced in a study of T cells in Graves' hyperthyroidism and ophthalmopathy. Amplification of TCR beta CDR3 regions was performed using RNA transcripts as template. In the first-round RT-PCR of the TCR CDR3, the HTBI primer set was used. In TCRdb, the multiplex PCR reads were re-called with MiXCR into one record per CDR3 protein. There are some 490,000 distinct CDR3 sequences in the sample; more than 15% occur only once, and around 32% lies in the top ten. The sequenced sample was blood. The receptors were gathered from a woman in her 30s with Graves' ophthalmopathy.

This clonotype was detected only a few times. One end of the junction fails to match germline, which may point to a read error. The chain has TRBV7-7 and TRBJ2-3; the match to TRBD1 covers 7 bases. The CDR3 extends over 15 amino acids. Germline loops: CDR1 SSHAT, CDR2 FNYEAQ (reference sequence). The CDR3 protein is CASSFRDRGTDTQYF. The CDR3 nucleotides read TGTGCTAGCAGCTTCCGGGACAGAGGCACAGATACGCAGTATTTT. The whole variable domain, filled in from reference TRBV7-7 and TRBJ2-3, reads GAGVSQSPRYKVTKRGQDVTLRCDPISSHATLYWYQQALGQGPEFLTYFNYEAQPDKSGLPSDRFSAERPEGSISTLTIQRTEQRDSAMYRCASSFRDRGTDTQYFGPGTRLTVL.

This clonotype came up many times. V is TRBV12-3 or TRBV12-4 and J is TRBJ2-7; D gene ambiguous. The CDR3 is made up of 12 amino acids. V lost 4 bases to trimming and J lost 7 bases, with 11 bases between them. The CDR3 sequence: CASSSGWREQYF. The CDR3 region has the DNA TGTGCCAGCAGTTCGGGTTGGCGGGAGCAGTACTTC.

This clonotype was counted many times. V usage is TRBV29-1 and J usage is TRBJ1-2, with D possibly matching TRBD1 (6 bases). Germline lookup yields CDR1 SQVTM and CDR2 ANQGSEA. CDR3 length: 12 residues. The ends were cut back, 2 bases at V and 4 bases at J, with 8 bases in the middle. Here the CDR3 DNA reads TGCAGCGTTGAACTAGGGGGCTATGGCTACACCTTC. Translated, it gives CSVELGGYGYTF.

This clonotype was counted ten times or more. The chain carries TRBV13 and TRBJ2-1; possibly TRBD2 for D (6 bases). Germline CDR1 reads PRHDT; CDR2 reads FYEKMQ (reference sequence). The length of the CDR3 is 14 residues. Trimming stripped 5 bases from V and 9 bases from J, with 17 bases between. The CDR3 DNA reads as TGTGCCAGCAGCCCAACTGCGGGACTCACTGAGCAGTTCTTC. It is translated as CASSPTAGLTEQFF. Full variable domain (outside the CDR3, taken from reference TRBV13 and TRBJ2-1): AAGVIQSPRHLIKEKRETATLKCYPIPRHDTVYWYQQGPGQDPQFLISFYEKMQSDKGSIPDRFSAQQFSDYHSELNMSSLELGDSALYFCASSPTAGLTEQFFGPGTRLTVL.

This clonotype was seen at least ten times. The genes are TRBV5-1 and TRBJ2-3; 10 bases align to TRBD2. The CDR3 spans 16 residues. The V segment lost 0 bases and the J segment 4 bases; nucleotides outside the gene matches: 5. Germline CDR1 reads SGHRS; CDR2 reads YFSETQ. The CDR3 here is CASSLASSGSSDTQYF. In nucleotides, the CDR3 is TGCGCCAGCAGCTTGGCCTCTAGCGGGAGTTCAGATACGCAGTATTTT.

The chain combines TRBV9 with TRBJ1-2; D is unclear. Germline loops: CDR1 SGDLS, CDR2 YYNGEE. V was clipped by 1 base and J by 4 bases, with 14 bases between them. The length of the CDR3 is 15 residues. The CDR3 loop reads CASSVSPRQFYGYTF. The CDR3 region has the DNA TGTGCCAGCAGCGTATCCCCCAGACAATTCTATGGCTACACCTTC.

This clonotype showed up many times. The chain uses TRBV7-3 and TRBJ1-4; tentative D call: TRBD1 (5 bases). V lost 4 bases, J lost 8 bases, and 20 bases lay in between. CDR3 length equals 16 residues. Looked up from germline, CDR1 is SGHTA and CDR2 is FQGTGA. CDR3 nucleotides: TGTGCCAGCAGCTCCCCCCCGGGCCCTCACAGGGAAAAACTGTTTTTT. Encoded protein: CASSSPPGPHREKLFF.

On this clonotype itself: A much larger clone sits a single nucleotide away, making a read error possible. This chain connects TRBV6-1 to TRBJ1-2; a possible D gene is TRBD1 (5 bases). The germline V gene has CDR1 MNHNS and CDR2 SASEGT. The ends were cut back, 6 bases at V and 1 base at J, with 12 bases in the middle. The CDR3 consists of 14 residues. The CDR3 loop reads CASSRGRNNYGYTF. CDR3 in DNA: TGTGCCAGCAGCCGGGGCAGGAATAACTATGGCTACACCTTC.

This clonotype was seen a handful of times. The chain links TRBV20-1 to TRBJ2-7, with 8 bases fitting TRBD2. The ends lost 4 bases at V and 2 bases at J; junction bases unmatched: 7. The CDR3 covers 14 residues. CDR1 and CDR2 from the germline V gene are DFQATT and SNEGSKA (reference sequence). The CDR3 loop is CSAKAGVLAYEQYF. The DNA of the CDR3 is TGCAGTGCTAAAGCGGGAGTGTTGGCCTACGAGCAGTACTTC.

In its sample, this clonotype was seen a few times. This chain joins TRBV6-1 and TRBJ1-2; 7 positions agree with TRBD1. V shed 5 bases and J 3 bases; nucleotides not matched to a gene: 9. The CDR3 loop spans 15 amino acids. The germline V gene has CDR1 MNHNS and CDR2 SASEGT. DNA for the CDR3: TGTGCCAGCAGTCGCACGACAGGGAAAGACTATGGCTACACCTTC. Protein: CASSRTTGKDYGYTF.

This clonotype has at least ten counts. The V call is TRBV6-2 or TRBV6-3, the J call TRBJ1-2; TRBD1 aligns across 7 bases. The V gene's germline CDR1 is MNHEY and CDR2 SVGEGT. Germline trimming cut 4 bases from V and 6 bases from J; bases unmatched to any gene: 2. The CDR3 runs 12 residues. CDR3 DNA sequence: TGTGCCAGCAGTTCCACAGGGGATGGCTACACCTTC. This translates into CASSSTGDGYTF.

As regards this clonotype: A much more abundant neighbour one base away suggests this may be a read error. The gene calls are TRBV7-2 and TRBJ2-1; TRBD2 matches at 9 bases. Germline CDR1 and CDR2: SGHTA and FQGNSA. This CDR3 comprises 17 residues. The CDR3 region has the DNA TGTGCCAGAAGCTTCCAAGGAGCGGGAGGCTCCTACAATGAGCAGTTCTTC. It is translated as CARSFQGAGGSYNEQFF.

Worth noting for this clonotype: A much more abundant neighbour one base away suggests this may be a read error. The chain links TRBV27 to TRBJ2-5, with D unclear. This CDR3 is 14 amino acids long. The germline V gene has CDR1 MNHEY and CDR2 SMNVEV (reference sequence). The V and J ends lost 5 bases and 4 bases respectively, with 14 bases between them. The CDR3 coding sequence is TGTGCCAGCAGTCCACAGCCGTACCCAGAGACCCAGTACTTC. Its translation is CASSPQPYPETQYF.

Many counts were recorded for this clonotype. As DNA, the CDR3 is TGTGCCAGCAGCGGAGGGGCCCTCGCAGATACGCAGTATTTT. This sequence encodes CASSGGALADTQYF. The V and J genes are TRBV9 and TRBJ2-3, with D perhaps assigned TRBD1 or TRBD2 (5 bases each). V was clipped by 3 bases and J by 4 bases, with 12 bases between them. CDR1 SGDLS and CDR2 YYNGEE come from the germline V gene. This CDR3 is 14 amino acids long.

The sample holds many counts of this clonotype. The chain uses TRBV10-3 and TRBJ2-7, with 7 bases identical to TRBD1. This CDR3 is 14 amino acids long. From germline, CDR1 is ENHRY and CDR2 SYGVKD. The ends lost 11 bases at V and 5 bases at J; junction bases unmatched: 15. This chain's CDR3 is CASRELQGPNEQYF. DNA for the CDR3: TGTGCCTCACGCGAATTACAGGGGCCCAACGAGCAGTACTTC.

Ten or more counts support this clonotype. The chain uses TRBV25-1 and TRBJ2-3; 11 bases match TRBD2. The trim removed 8 bases at V and 2 bases at J, leaving 9 bases unmatched. This CDR3 is 16 amino acids long. Germline V gene sequence: CDR1 MGHDK, CDR2 SYGVNS. This CDR3 reads CASFSGLAGSTDTQYF. The CDR3 coding sequence is TGTGCCAGCTTCTCCGGACTAGCGGGTTCCACAGATACGCAGTATTTT.

Many counts were recorded for this clonotype. The gene calls are TRBV20-1 and TRBJ2-7; 7 bases map to TRBD2. Germline V gene lookup returns CDR1 DFQATT and CDR2 SNEGSKA (reference sequence). V shed 6 bases, J shed 3 bases, and the junction held 11 bases outside the gene matches. This CDR3 contains 14 residues. The CDR3 loop reads CSATTTAGVYEQYF. In nucleotides, the CDR3 is TGCAGTGCCACGACGACGGCGGGAGTCTACGAGCAGTACTTC.

This clonotype was counted many times. The chain has TRBV13 and TRBJ2-7; 9 nucleotides align to TRBD1. Germline CDR1 is PRHDT and CDR2 is FYEKMQ (reference sequence). The CDR3 totals 15 residues. V was clipped by 5 bases and J by 5 bases; unmatched bases: 10. The CDR3 DNA sequence: TGTGCCAGCAGCACCCTCGGGACAGGGTCCCACGAGCAGTACTTC. It is translated as CASSTLGTGSHEQYF. Full variable domain (missing parts from reference TRBV13 and TRBJ2-7): AAGVIQSPRHLIKEKRETATLKCYPIPRHDTVYWYQQGPGQDPQFLISFYEKMQSDKGSIPDRFSAQQFSDYHSELNMSSLELGDSALYFCASSTLGTGSHEQYFGPGTRLTVT.

This clonotype was seen at least ten times. The CDR3 is CAWSTVGTGIQETQYF. DNA of the CDR3: TGTGCCTGGAGTACAGTAGGGACAGGGATCCAAGAGACCCAGTACTTC. The chain employs TRBV30 and TRBJ2-5; 9 bases line up with TRBD1. The V and J ends lost 2 bases and 1 base, in that order; junction bases with no gene match: 8. The CDR3 is 16 residues long. Germline loops: CDR1 GTSNPN, CDR2 SVGIG (reference sequence). The complete variable domain, with remaining parts taken from reference TRBV30 and TRBJ2-5, reads SQTIHQWPATLVQPVGSPLSLECTVEGTSNPNLYWYRQAAGRGLQLLFYSVGIGQISSEVPQNLSASRPQDRQFILSSKKLLLSDSGFYLCAWSTVGTGIQETQYFGPGTRLLVL.

This clonotype showed up just a few times. This chain joins TRBV7-9 and TRBJ2-4, with D unclear. This CDR3 contains 14 residues. Trimming shortened V by 5 bases and J by 8 bases, and 16 bases separated the two germline ends. Germline assignment: CDR1 SEHNR and CDR2 FQNEAQ (reference sequence). The CDR3 DNA is TGTGCCAGCAGCCCTCTCCAATTAAGAGACATTCAGTACTTC. Translated: CASSPLQLRDIQYF.

The chain recombines TRBV4-3 with TRBJ1-1; D gene uncertain. CDR3 length equals 14 residues. The germline V gene has CDR1 LGHNA and CDR2 YSLEER. Trimming left V 4 bases short and J 3 bases short, with 12 bases between. Here the CDR3 reads CASSLEGPDTEAFF. CDR3 DNA: TGCGCCAGCAGCCTTGAAGGTCCGGACACTGAAGCTTTCTTT.

The V and J genes are TRBV7-2 and TRBJ2-1, with a possible D match to TRBD2 (6 bases). The germline V and J ends were trimmed by 10 bases and 5 bases, with 21 bases remaining between them. The CDR3 is 15 amino acids. Germline V gene lookup returns CDR1 SGHTA and CDR2 FQGNSA. The CDR3 here is CANSKDYLINNEQFF. For the CDR3, the DNA is TGTGCCAACAGTAAGGACTACCTCATAAACAATGAGCAGTTCTTC.

The genes are TRBV5-1 and TRBJ2-3; 7 bases are a match to TRBD1. Trimming cost V 3 bases and J 3 bases; bases outside gene matches: 19. Germline loops: CDR1 SGHRS, CDR2 YFSETQ. CDR3 length equals 19 residues. The CDR3 DNA reads TGCGCCAGCAGCTCCCAAACCTCTCTCGACAGGGATGGAACAGATACGCAGTATTTT. Translation: CASSSQTSLDRDGTDTQYF.

This clonotype was seen many times. The rearrangement links TRBV9 to TRBJ1-1; D is undetermined. The germline CDR1 and CDR2 sequences are SGDLS and YYNGEE. The V end was cut by 1 base, the J end by 0 bases, with 13 bases between. The CDR3 is 16 amino acids. CDR3 sequence: CASSVSPTIMNTEAFF. CDR3 in DNA: TGTGCCAGCAGCGTAAGCCCAACGATTATGAACACTGAAGCTTTCTTT.

The rearrangement uses TRBV5-1 and TRBJ1-4; D call uncertain. This CDR3 is 14 amino acids long. CDR1 and CDR2 from the germline V gene are SGHRS and YFSETQ. The germline V and J ends were trimmed by 3 bases and 5 bases, with 11 bases remaining between them. The CDR3 loop is CASSSPHGNEKLFF. CDR3 coding DNA: TGCGCCAGCAGCTCCCCACACGGCAATGAAAAACTGTTTTTT.

This clonotype was found a few times. The CDR3 loop is CSARPHREQYF. The CDR3, as DNA: TGCAGTGCTAGACCCCACCGCGAGCAGTACTTC. This chain uses TRBV20-1 with TRBJ2-7; unclear D gene. This CDR3 region has 11 residues. V lost 2 bases and J 6 bases, leaving 8 bases between the germline ends. Germline CDR1 reads DFQATT; CDR2 reads SNEGSKA (reference sequence).

This clonotype occurred many times. This chain connects TRBV20-1 to TRBJ2-7, with D perhaps matching TRBD2 (6 bases). CDR3 length: 14 amino acids. V was trimmed by 5 bases and J by 4 bases, leaving 18 bases between them. Per germline, CDR1 DFQATT and CDR2 SNEGSKA (reference sequence). CDR3 in DNA: TGCAGTGCTGGTGGACACTCGGCGGGATACGAGCAGTACTTC. Its translation: CSAGGHSAGYEQYF.

This clonotype was detected a few times. The gene calls are TRBV20-1 and TRBJ2-5; 8 bases line up with TRBD2. The CDR3 contains 14 residues. V gave up 6 bases and J gave up 1 base; unmatched junction bases: 7. The germline CDR1 and CDR2 sequences are DFQATT and SNEGSKA (reference sequence). CDR3 in amino acids: CSAPGGPSQETQYF. CDR3 bases: TGCAGTGCACCGGGAGGGCCGAGCCAAGAGACCCAGTACTTC.

This clonotype has a handful of counts. V gene TRBV7-9 combines with J gene TRBJ2-2, with D possibly TRBD2 on 5 matching bases. The CDR3 is 16 residues long. The germline CDR1 and CDR2 sequences are SEHNR and FQNEAQ (reference sequence). Trimming shortened V by 5 bases and J by 9 bases, and 22 bases separated the two germline ends. CDR3 nucleotides: TGTGCCAGCAGCCTCTCCGGAGGATCCCTTCCTCGGGAGCTGTTTTTT. Its translation: CASSLSGGSLPRELFF. The full variable domain, in which reference TRBV7-9 and TRBJ2-2 provide the parts outside the CDR3, is DTGVSQNPRHKITKRGQNVTFRCDPISEHNRLYWYRQTLGQGPEFLTYFQNEAQLEKSRLLSDRFSAERPKGSFSTLEIQRTEQGDSAMYLCASSLSGGSLPRELFFGEGSRLTVL.

Only a few counts were recorded for this clonotype. The rearrangement uses TRBV28 and TRBJ1-5, with unresolved D. Deletions cut 7 bases from V and 4 bases from J, with 8 bases between. Germline V gives CDR1 MDHEN, CDR2 SYDVKM. The CDR3 consists of 12 residues. CDR3 region: CASTVTNQPQHF. CDR3 sequence (DNA): TGTGCCAGCACCGTCACTAATCAGCCCCAGCATTTT.

This clonotype was seen at least ten times. J is TRBJ2-3 and V is TRBV20-1, with a tentative D call TRBD2 (5 bases). Deletions cut 1 base from V and 5 bases from J, with 16 bases between. CDR3 length equals 15 residues. Germline V gene lookup returns CDR1 DFQATT and CDR2 SNEGSKA (reference sequence). The CDR3 sequence is CSARGGLGEGDTQYF. In DNA, the CDR3 is TGCAGTGCTAGAGGTGGCCTCGGGGAAGGAGATACGCAGTATTTT.